This TCR beta chain derives from a study of blood T cell repertoires in COVID-19. About the study: The United States, Italy and Spain were the sources of the acute and convalescent COVID-19 samples. PBMCs, B-cell-depleted T cells, or T cells provided the cDNA or gDNA that made up the material.

Germline CDR1 reads MNHEY; CDR2 reads SVGAGI. The trim removed 4 bases at V and 4 bases at J, leaving 5 bases unmatched. This CDR3 region has 14 residues. In the authors' workflow: The authors estimated nucleated cell counts from reference gene primer amplification. The protocol was immunoSEQ multiplex PCR, while the TCRdb copy is restricted to in-frame clones and leaves out a portion. The DNA gave D and trimming, while V, J and clone size come from that table. The data show around 180,000 clones, with about 90% seen just once and 20% to 25% held by the top ten. The source of this sequence is a man between 65 and 85 years old with active or convalescent COVID-19. V usage is TRBV6-5 and J usage is TRBJ1-2; 8 nucleotides agree with TRBD1. The source material was peripheral blood. CDR3 region: CASSSGGIGYGYTF. As DNA, the CDR3 is TGTGCCAGCAGTTCAGGGGGCATTGGCTATGGCTACACCTTC.